Below are 27 T cell receptor beta chains sequenced from a single sample in a study of blood T cells in healthy people across ages. Sample-barcoded 5' priming and a J-beta primer mix drove a second PCR of about 6 to 11 cycles. TCRdb redid the calling of the 5' RACE reads with MiXCR, one entry per CDR3 protein. The sample holds just over 1 million distinct CDR3 sequences, around 43% seen once. Sequences were obtained from blood. Receptors were obtained from a woman aged 60-75 years in good health.

This clonotype was counted only a few times. This chain connects TRBV6-6 to TRBJ2-1, with TRBD2 identical over 12 bases. Germline V gives CDR1 MNHNY, CDR2 SVGAGI (reference sequence). V shed 4 bases, J shed 9 bases, and the junction held 4 bases outside the gene matches. The length of the CDR3 is 14 residues. CDR3 sequence (DNA): TGTGCCAGCAGTTCGACTAGCGGGAGAGGTGAGCAGTTCTTC. This sequence encodes CASSSTSGRGEQFF.

The chain joins TRBV5-4 to TRBJ1-4; D may be TRBD1 (6 bases). Trimming took off 3 bases at V and 6 bases at J, with 15 bases between the two ends. This CDR3 is 15 amino acids long. Germline lookup yields CDR1 SGHNT and CDR2 YYREEE (reference sequence). CDR3 sequence: CASSSQEEGDEKLFF. CDR3 sequence (DNA): TGTGCCAGCAGCTCTCAGGAAGAGGGGGATGAAAAACTGTTTTTT.

This chain uses TRBV6-5 with TRBJ1-6, with D possibly TRBD1 on 6 matching bases. Germline CDR1 reads MNHEY; CDR2 reads SVGAGI. CDR3 length: 16 residues. V was clipped by 4 bases and J by 6 bases, with 16 bases between them. The CDR3, as DNA: TGTGCCAGCAGTTCGCGGGGGGGGCACGGTAATTCACCCCTCCACTTT. Its translation is CASSSRGGHGNSPLHF.

The V gene is TRBV6-6, the J gene TRBJ2-7; the match to TRBD2 covers 11 bases. Germline V CDR1 and CDR2: MNHNY, SVGAGI (reference sequence). Germline trimming cut 6 bases from V and 3 bases from J; bases unmatched to any gene: 7. This CDR3 has 15 residues. Written as DNA, the CDR3 is TGTGCCAGCAGGTATACTAGCGGGAGTCTCTACGAGCAGTACTTC. It encodes CASRYTSGSLYEQYF.

This clonotype occurred once. The chain employs TRBV2 and TRBJ2-4; tentatively, D is TRBD1 or TRBD2 (6 bases each). This CDR3 is built from 14 residues. The V end lost 4 bases, the J end lost 13 bases, and 20 bases lay between the germline ends. Germline V lookup: CDR1 SNHLY, CDR2 FYNNEI. The CDR3 DNA reads as TGTGCCAGCAGTGTAGCCTCGGGGGCCTCTGAGCAGTACTTC. Encoded protein: CASSVASGASEQYF.

This clonotype was found many times. The chain links TRBV10-3 to TRBJ2-7, with TRBD1 identical over 7 bases. Germline V gene data show CDR1 as ENHRY and CDR2 as SYGVKD. The CDR3 extends over 13 amino acids. The V gene end was trimmed by 3 bases and the J gene end by 2 bases; junction bases not matched to a gene: 1. CDR3 DNA: TGTGCCATCAGTGACGACAGGGCCTACGAGCAGTACTTC. Protein sequence: CAISDDRAYEQYF.

V and J are TRBV7-9 and TRBJ2-1; 11 bases are a match to TRBD2. V gave up 5 bases and J gave up 5 bases; unmatched junction bases: 5. This CDR3 region has 15 residues. Germline CDR1 SEHNR, CDR2 FQNEAQ (reference sequence). For the CDR3, the DNA is TGTGCCAGCAGCCTGGGGACTAGCGGACACAATGAGCAGTTCTTC. Translating it yields CASSLGTSGHNEQFF.

The chain links TRBV5-5 to TRBJ1-5; D call uncertain. Per the germline V gene, CDR1 is SGHKS and CDR2 is YYEKEE (reference sequence). V was shortened by 4 bases and J by 2 bases, with 16 bases between the two germline ends. The CDR3 has 16 residues. CDR3 sequence reads: CASSPRALQGNQPQHF. For the CDR3, the DNA is TGTGCCAGCAGCCCGAGGGCTCTACAAGGCAATCAGCCCCAGCATTTT.

V usage is TRBV30 and J usage is TRBJ1-2; tentatively, D is TRBD1 (6 bases). V was cut by 2 bases and J by 4 bases, with 14 bases left in between. The germline V gene encodes CDR1 GTSNPN and CDR2 SVGIG (reference sequence). The CDR3 runs to 14 residues. The CDR3 is CAWSFTGLFYGYTF. For the CDR3, the DNA is TGTGCCTGGAGTTTTACAGGGCTGTTCTATGGCTACACCTTC.

In this sample, this clonotype turned up a few times. The chain combines TRBV20-1 with TRBJ2-4, with a possible D match to TRBD2 (7 bases). The DNA end lines up better with TRBJ2-7; the J call may be wrong. Germline assignment: CDR1 DFQATT and CDR2 SNEGSKA (reference sequence). The CDR3 is 14 residues long. CDR3 nucleotides: TGCAGTGCTAGGGGGGCTAGCGGACCCTACGAGCAGTACTTC. This gives the protein CSARGASGPYEQYF.

V and J are TRBV10-1 and TRBJ2-2; D remains ambiguous. The germline gives CDR1 WNHNN, CDR2 SYGVQD (reference sequence). The CDR3 consists of 14 residues. V lost 4 bases to trimming and J lost 3 bases, with 9 bases between them. DNA for the CDR3: TGCGCCAGCAGTGTCGGCCTTTACACCGGGGAGCTGTTTTTT. Its protein is CASSVGLYTGELFF.

The CDR3 loop reads CASSAGTDQPQHF. The CDR3 bases are TGCGCCAGCAGCGCCGGGACCGATCAGCCCCAGCATTTT. The rearrangement uses TRBV10-2 and TRBJ1-5, with D possibly being TRBD1 (5 bases). The V gene lost 6 bases and the J gene lost 5 bases, with 11 bases spanning the gap. Germline V gene sequence: CDR1 WSHSY, CDR2 SAAADI. The CDR3 sequence is 13 residues long.

The chain uses TRBV7-9 and TRBJ2-7; 10 positions match TRBD2. Germline CDR1 and CDR2: SEHNR and FQNEAQ (reference sequence). V lost 4 bases to trimming and J lost 7 bases; unmatched junction nucleotides: 7. The CDR3 runs to 14 residues. CDR3 region: CASSSSGSRNEQYF. For the CDR3, the DNA is TGTGCCAGCAGCTCTAGCGGGAGTAGAAATGAGCAGTACTTC.

Of note for this clonotype: An end of the junction differs from the germline gene, which may be a read error. The V call is TRBV7-9, the J call TRBJ1-2; TRBD1 aligns across 7 bases. The CDR3 length is 15 residues. Germline-derived CDR1 and CDR2 are SEHNR and FQNEAQ (reference sequence). Written as DNA, the CDR3 is TGCGCCAGCAGTTCGAGACAGGGAGTGAACTATGGCTACACCTTC. Residues: CASSSRQGVNYGYTF.

The rearrangement uses TRBV5-8 and TRBJ2-7; D uncertain. The V and J ends lost 0 bases and 0 bases respectively, with 10 bases between them. Germline CDR1 SGHTS, CDR2 YDEGEE. The CDR3 contains 15 residues. The CDR3 sequence: CASSLERTNSYEQYF. The CDR3 DNA reads as TGTGCCAGCAGCTTGGAAAGGACGAACTCCTACGAGCAGTACTTC.

The V and J genes are TRBV30 and TRBJ2-7; no definite D call. V gave up 1 base and J gave up 2 bases, with 6 bases separating them. This CDR3 has 12 amino acids. Germline V CDR1 and CDR2: GTSNPN, SVGIG (reference sequence). The CDR3 here is CAWSEVTYEQYF. The CDR3 DNA follows: TGTGCCTGGAGTGAAGTTACCTACGAGCAGTACTTC.

The chain is built from TRBV29-1 and TRBJ2-1; D perhaps matches TRBD2 (6 bases). CDR3 length: 11 residues. CDR1 and CDR2 (germline): SQVTM, ANQGSEA. Trimming left V 4 bases short and J 9 bases short, with 10 bases between. The CDR3 sequence is CSVGGVGEQFF. The CDR3 coding sequence is TGCAGCGTTGGCGGGGTCGGTGAGCAGTTCTTC.

This sequence joins TRBV20-1 and TRBJ2-1; 10 nucleotides agree with TRBD2. Looked up from germline, CDR1 is DFQATT and CDR2 is SNEGSKA (reference sequence). V shed 3 bases and J 2 bases; nucleotides not matched to a gene: 7. The CDR3 runs to 16 residues. The CDR3, as DNA: TGCAGTGCTAGGTACGGACTAGCGGAAGCCTACAATGAGCAGTTCTTC. This codes for CSARYGLAEAYNEQFF.

The J gene is TRBJ1-2, the V gene TRBV28, with 7 positions matching TRBD1. This CDR3 contains 16 residues. Germline V lookup: CDR1 MDHEN, CDR2 SYDVKM. Trimming took 3 bases from V and 3 from J; bases not matched to a gene: 10. CDR3 DNA sequence: TGTGCCAGCAGTTTGGACCCCAGGGGGACAGACTATGGCTACACCTTC. Protein product: CASSLDPRGTDYGYTF.

The CDR3 DNA sequence: TGCAGTGCTAGGGTAACAGATGAGCAGTACTTC. This sequence encodes CSARVTDEQYF. The V gene is TRBV20-1, the J gene TRBJ2-7; D is ambiguous. CDR1 is DFQATT, CDR2 SNEGSKA, per germline (reference sequence). V lost 3 bases to trimming and J lost 7 bases, with 10 bases between them. This CDR3 region has 11 residues.

The chain recombines TRBV2 with TRBJ2-3; D possibly corresponds to TRBD1 (5 bases). The CDR3 has 14 residues. Germline CDR1 and CDR2: SNHLY and FYNNEI. Trimming removed 4 bases at V and 4 bases at J, with 12 bases between. In nucleotides, the CDR3 is TGTGCCAGCAGTGGGGCAGGGTGGGCAGATACGCAGTATTTT. Protein sequence: CASSGAGWADTQYF.

Concerning this clonotype itself: At one boundary the junction diverges from the germline segment, which might be a read error. The chain couples TRBV4-2 to TRBJ1-5; D is uncertain. This CDR3 has 15 amino acids. The V gene's germline CDR1 is LGHNA and CDR2 YNFKEQ. The CDR3: CVSTPERFSNQPQHF. Here the CDR3 DNA reads TGTGTCAGCACCCCGGAAAGATTCAGCAATCAGCCCCAGCATTTT.

This clonotype was detected only a few times. The chain joins TRBV20-1 to TRBJ2-5, with 9 bases lining up with TRBD2. V lost 3 bases, J lost 7 bases, and 12 bases stayed unmatched. Germline V gene lookup returns CDR1 DFQATT and CDR2 SNEGSKA (reference sequence). There are 15 residues in the CDR3. CDR3 amino acids: CSARDQSAGGGTQYF. The CDR3 DNA is TGCAGTGCTAGGGATCAATCAGCGGGAGGTGGGACCCAGTACTTC.

The rearrangement uses TRBV5-1 and TRBJ1-2; TRBD1 matches 8 bases. J gave up 2 bases and V 5 bases, and 11 bases lay outside the gene matches. Germline V CDR1 and CDR2: SGHRS, YFSETQ. CDR3 size: 16 residues. CDR3 sequence reads: CASRSPRDRTNYGYTF. The CDR3 DNA reads as TGCGCCAGCAGGTCCCCCCGGGACAGGACCAACTATGGCTACACCTTC.

This clonotype has more than one count but fewer than ten. The chain's CDR3 is CASSFRGNEAFF. Written as DNA, the CDR3 is TGCGCCAGCAGCTTCCGGGGGAATGAAGCTTTCTTT. The chain carries TRBV5-1 and TRBJ1-1, with a possible D match to TRBD1 (5 bases). CDR3 size: 12 residues. The germline gives CDR1 SGHRS, CDR2 YFSETQ. V lost 2 bases, J lost 7 bases, and 9 bases lay in between.

J is TRBJ2-3 and V is TRBV18; D unresolved. Trimming removed 1 base from V and 3 bases from J, with 5 bases in between. This CDR3 region has 13 residues. From germline, CDR1 is KGHSH and CDR2 LQKENI. This CDR3 reads CASSPQPTDTQYF. The DNA for the CDR3 is TGTGCCAGCTCACCACAACCAACAGATACGCAGTATTTT.

V is TRBV7-9 and J is TRBJ2-3, with no clear D. The V gene lost 3 bases and the J gene lost 4 bases, with 11 bases spanning the gap. The V gene's germline CDR1 is SEHNR and CDR2 FQNEAQ (reference sequence). CDR3 length: 14 residues. CDR3 in DNA: TGTGCCAGCAGCTTCCAGAAGACTTCAGATACGCAGTATTTT. Its protein product is CASSFQKTSDTQYF. Full variable domain (rest looked up from reference TRBV7-9 and TRBJ2-3): DTGVSQNPRHKITKRGQNVTFRCDPISEHNRLYWYRQTLGQGPEFLTYFQNEAQLEKSRLLSDRFSAERPKGSFSTLEIQRTEQGDSAMYLCASSFQKTSDTQYFGPGTRLTVL.